A few counts support the clone carrying this TCR beta chain. Authors of the study amplified TCR beta CDR3 regions from RNA transcripts. First-round RT-PCR of the TCR CDR3 relied on the HTBI primer set. TCRdb independently ran MiXCR on the multiplex PCR reads; one entry per CDR3 protein. The profile shows hundreds of thousands of distinct CDR3 sequences, 16% of them singletons. This specimen comes from a study of T cells in Graves' hyperthyroidism and ophthalmopathy. With V trimmed by 5 bases and J by 7 bases, 10 bases remained unmatched. The CDR3 covers 14 residues. In germline, CDR1 is SGHNT, CDR2 YENEEA.

The specimen was blood. The sequence was obtained from a woman in her twenties or thirties with Graves' hyperthyroidism. The V and J genes are TRBV11-3 and TRBJ1-2, with 7 nucleotides matching TRBD1. CDR3 region: CASSPEGAVGGYTF. CDR3 DNA sequence: TGTGCCAGCAGCCCTGAGGGGGCCGTGGGTGGCTACACCTTC.